The entry below describes one T cell receptor (beta chain). Its antigen is undetermined. This entry is derived from a study of cytomegalovirus exposure and HLA in healthy donors. Turning to the study itself: Most donors, 70% to 85% of 398 genotyped, fell in the Caucasian-associated ancestry cluster. General study results and limits: It was 150 or so TCR beta chains that were listed as cytomegalovirus-associated. CMV serostatus alone was available as immune exposure information. In presence/absence analyses, roughly uniform sequencing depth across donors was assumed.

Germline V gives CDR1 LNHNV, CDR2 YYDKDF (reference sequence). The germline V and J ends were trimmed by 4 bases and 5 bases, with 6 bases remaining between them. This CDR3 is built from 12 residues. 60 Vbeta and 13 Jbeta primers were used in PCR. TCRdb keeps only in-frame clones here, not all; method: immunoSEQ multiplex PCR. The profile shows about 100,000 clones, about four fifths of them singletons. The chain recombines TRBV15 with TRBJ1-5, with D tentatively TRBD1 (5 bases). Sequencing was performed on PBMCs. The sequence derives from a female donor in good health and CMV-seropositive. The CDR3 spells CATSKTDQPQHF. CDR3 sequence (DNA): TGTGCCACCAGCAAGACAGATCAGCCCCAGCATTTT.